The 11 T cell receptor beta chains below come from one sample, sequenced in a study of cytomegalovirus exposure and HLA in healthy donors. PCR amplification relied on 60 Vbeta primers (plus 13 Jbeta primers). The table came from immunoSEQ multiplex PCR; TCRdb's copy has only in-frame clones and leaves some out. Its table lists 150,000 to 200,000 clones. The sequenced sample was PBMCs. All receptors derive from a man in his thirties or forties in good health and CMV-seronegative.

The V gene is TRBV5-1, the J gene TRBJ1-1; D possibly corresponds to TRBD1 (6 bases). The germline V gene has CDR1 SGHRS and CDR2 YFSETQ. Trimming removed 4 bases from V and 1 base from J, with 14 bases in between. CDR3 length: 15 amino acids. The CDR3 nucleotides are TGCGCCAGCAGCGCCGTACCAGGGGCGAACACTGAAGCTTTCTTT. It specifies CASSAVPGANTEAFF. The full variable domain, in which reference TRBV5-1 and TRBJ1-1 provide the parts outside the CDR3, is KAGVTQTPRYLIKTRGQQVTLSCSPISGHRSVSWYQQTPGQGLQFLFEYFSETQRNKGNFPGRFSGRQFSNSRSEMNVSTLELGDSALYLCASSAVPGANTEAFFGQGTRLTVV.

V is TRBV5-1 and J is TRBJ2-5; 8 bases align to TRBD1. V was clipped by 3 bases and J by 2 bases; unmatched bases: 9. The CDR3 spans 16 residues. The germline V gene encodes CDR1 SGHRS and CDR2 YFSETQ. In DNA, the CDR3 is TGCGCCAGCAGCTCCGAAGCAGGGGGCCAGCAAGAGACCCAGTACTTC. The encoded protein is CASSSEAGGQQETQYF.

The chain joins TRBV7-9 to TRBJ2-1, with D possibly TRBD2 on 5 matching bases. Germline V CDR1 and CDR2: SEHNR, FQNEAQ (reference sequence). The V and J ends lost 4 bases and 7 bases respectively, with 17 bases between them. The CDR3 runs 15 residues. The CDR3 reads CASSSLGEGRNEQFF. The DNA of the CDR3 is TGTGCCAGCAGCTCACTGGGAGAAGGCCGGAATGAGCAGTTCTTC.

J is TRBJ1-2 and V is TRBV5-1; D is possibly TRBD1 (5 bases). The germline V gene has CDR1 SGHRS and CDR2 YFSETQ. V gave up 0 bases and J gave up 1 base, with 13 bases separating them. The CDR3 is made up of 16 amino acids. In DNA, the CDR3 is TGCGCCAGCAGCTTGGGATCAGGGATGGGTAACTATGGCTACACCTTC. This translates into CASSLGSGMGNYGYTF.

The rearrangement links TRBV11-2 to TRBJ1-1; D is undetermined. The germline V and J ends were trimmed by 5 bases and 1 base, with 11 bases remaining between them. Germline V gives CDR1 SGHAT, CDR2 FQNNGV. This CDR3 has 14 residues. The CDR3 DNA is TGTGCCAGCAGCCCCCCCTTAGAGAACACTGAAGCTTTCTTT. Protein sequence: CASSPPLENTEAFF.

The chain recombines TRBV5-5 with TRBJ2-7, with 9 nucleotides matching TRBD1. The ends lost 2 bases at V and 2 bases at J; junction bases unmatched: 5. The CDR3 length is 15 residues. CDR1 and CDR2 from the germline V gene are SGHKS and YYEKEE (reference sequence). The CDR3 DNA is TGTGCCAGCAGCTTACGGACAGGGGTCGCCTACGAGCAGTACTTC. This sequence encodes CASSLRTGVAYEQYF.

The genes are TRBV6-1 and TRBJ2-5; TRBD1 matches 8 bases. V lost 5 bases, J lost 5 bases, and 4 bases stayed unmatched. Looked up from germline, CDR1 is MNHNS and CDR2 is SASEGT. The CDR3 loop spans 13 amino acids. In nucleotides, the CDR3 is TGTGCCAGCAGTACCAGGGGGCGGGAGACCCAGTACTTC. This codes for CASSTRGRETQYF.

J is TRBJ2-5 and V is TRBV5-1; D may be TRBD2 (6 bases). The CDR3 runs 14 residues. V was cut by 1 base and J by 5 bases, with 12 bases left in between. CDR1 is SGHRS and CDR2 is YFSETQ in the germline V gene. In DNA, the CDR3 is TGCGCCAGCAGCTTGTCGCAGGGACTGGAGACCCAGTACTTC. Encoded protein: CASSLSQGLETQYF.

The V call is TRBV5-5, the J call TRBJ1-2, with TRBD1 as a possible D gene (5 bases). V was shortened by 6 bases and J by 4 bases, with 19 bases between the two germline ends. The CDR3 has 15 residues. Germline CDR1 reads SGHKS; CDR2 reads YYEKEE (reference sequence). Here the CDR3 DNA reads TGTGCCAGCACCCTCGGACGGGGGTATAGCTATGGCTACACCTTC. It codes for CASTLGRGYSYGYTF.

The chain links TRBV5-1 to TRBJ1-1; 9 bases match TRBD1. Trimming took 3 bases from V and 11 from J; bases not matched to a gene: 17. Germline V gene lookup returns CDR1 SGHRS and CDR2 YFSETQ. The CDR3 is 16 residues long. The CDR3 sequence: CASSSRGTGQGIEAFF. The CDR3 DNA reads as TGCGCCAGCAGCTCACGTGGCACCGGACAGGGGATCGAGGCTTTCTTT.

The chain uses TRBV28 and TRBJ1-2; D gene uncertain. The V end was cut by 5 bases, the J end by 2 bases, with 15 bases between. CDR1 MDHEN and CDR2 SYDVKM come from the germline V gene. The CDR3 spans 15 residues. CDR3 amino acids: CASSTTPSRNYGYTF. CDR3 in DNA: TGTGCCAGCAGTACCACCCCTAGTCGGAACTATGGCTACACCTTC.